This T cell receptor beta chain stems from a study of monozygotic twins with cystic fibrosis. Per germline, CDR1 LNHNV and CDR2 YYDKDF (reference sequence). The germline V and J ends were trimmed by 6 bases and 8 bases, with 10 bases remaining between them. This CDR3 contains 11 residues. Clones were sequenced by immunoSEQ multiplex PCR, and TCRdb holds only the in-frame ones, with some missing. This sample has some 19,000 clones, with approximately 97% found just once. The clonotype originates from a woman in her twenties or thirties with cystic fibrosis. J is TRBJ1-1 and V is TRBV15, with D unclear. Sample: blood. Here the CDR3 reads CATRSDGEAFF. The CDR3 nucleotides read TGTGCCACCAGATCGGACGGGGAAGCTTTCTTT.